One and the same sample provided the 14 T cell receptor beta chains below, sequenced in a study of blood T cell repertoires in COVID-19. The table came from immunoSEQ multiplex PCR; TCRdb's copy has only in-frame clones and leaves some out. The repertoire consists of roughly 210,000 clones, with 84% occurring once and the leading ten covering about 10%. Material for sequencing was peripheral blood. All receptors derive from a woman of 80 years or more with COVID-19, enrolled during active disease.

The chain has TRBV28 and TRBJ1-1; D may be TRBD1 (6 bases). The CDR3 consists of 16 residues. Trimming pared 3 bases from V and 0 bases from J, leaving 14 bases between. Germline lookup yields CDR1 MDHEN and CDR2 SYDVKM. As DNA, the CDR3 is TGTGCCAGCAGTTTGGGGGCCGCCTCCCTGAACACTGAAGCTTTCTTT. Protein: CASSLGAASLNTEAFF.

The chain joins TRBV7-9 to TRBJ1-2; no definite D call. Germline CDR1 SEHNR, CDR2 FQNEAQ (reference sequence). V lost 4 bases and J 4 bases, leaving 7 bases between the germline ends. The CDR3 extends over 12 amino acids. The DNA for the CDR3 is TGTGCCAGCAGCTACGAGGGCTATGGCTACACCTTC. Translating it yields CASSYEGYGYTF.

The gene calls are TRBV9 and TRBJ2-5; 9 positions match TRBD2. This CDR3 has 16 amino acids. Trimming cost V 0 bases and J 4 bases; bases outside gene matches: 7. The V gene's germline CDR1 is SGDLS and CDR2 YYNGEE. Here the CDR3 reads CASSVAGGGAGETQYF. The CDR3 nucleotides are TGTGCCAGCAGCGTAGCAGGCGGGGGGGCCGGAGAGACCCAGTACTTC.

In regard to this clone: The sample has other DNA sequences that encode this CDR3 too. The rearrangement uses TRBV27 and TRBJ1-2, with TRBD1 matching over 9 bases. Unmatched junction bases numbered 8, after V lost 4 bases and J lost 5 bases. Germline CDR1 and CDR2: MNHEY and SMNVEV (reference sequence). The CDR3 loop spans 15 amino acids. For the CDR3, the DNA is TGTGCCAGCAGTTCCCCGGGACAGGGCGGATATGGCTACACCTTC. Translated, it gives CASSSPGQGGYGYTF.

This chain connects TRBV2 to TRBJ2-3, with a tentative D call TRBD1 (6 bases). The CDR3 is 16 amino acids. V lost 4 bases and J 3 bases, leaving 17 bases between the germline ends. The V gene's germline CDR1 is SNHLY and CDR2 FYNNEI. The chain's CDR3 is CASSVLTGGGTDTQYF. CDR3 sequence (DNA): TGTGCCAGCAGTGTATTGACAGGAGGTGGGACAGATACGCAGTATTTT.

This clone was detected only a few times. V and J are TRBV2 and TRBJ2-2; D is undetermined. V lost 5 bases, J lost 6 bases, and 10 bases lay in between. The CDR3 length is 13 residues. Germline V gene data show CDR1 as SNHLY and CDR2 as FYNNEI. The CDR3 sequence is CASSIDFPGELFF. The CDR3 coding sequence is TGTGCCAGCAGTATCGACTTCCCCGGGGAGCTGTTTTTT.

The chain joins TRBV6-5 to TRBJ1-5; no definite D call. The CDR3 sequence is 12 residues long. Trimming removed 8 bases from V and 0 bases from J, with 5 bases in between. Germline V gives CDR1 MNHEY, CDR2 SVGAGI. The CDR3 reads CASSTSNQPQHF. The CDR3 coding sequence is TGTGCCAGCTCTACTAGCAATCAGCCCCAGCATTTT.

V usage is TRBV5-1 and J usage is TRBJ2-3, with 14 bases fitting TRBD2. CDR3 length: 16 residues. CDR1 SGHRS and CDR2 YFSETQ come from the germline V gene. V shed 4 bases and J 4 bases; nucleotides not matched to a gene: 5. The CDR3 is CASSPGLAGASDTQYF. The CDR3 nucleotides read TGCGCCAGCAGCCCGGGACTAGCGGGGGCCTCAGATACGCAGTATTTT. The full variable domain, in which reference TRBV5-1 and TRBJ2-3 provide the parts outside the CDR3, is KAGVTQTPRYLIKTRGQQVTLSCSPISGHRSVSWYQQTPGQGLQFLFEYFSETQRNKGNFPGRFSGRQFSNSRSEMNVSTLELGDSALYLCASSPGLAGASDTQYFGPGTRLTVL.

For the CDR3, the DNA is TGTGCCAGTAGTTCCGAGGGGGCCGATCAGCCCCAGCATTTT. It is translated as CASSSEGADQPQHF. J is TRBJ1-5 and V is TRBV19, with 7 bases matching TRBD1. The CDR3 consists of 14 residues. With V trimmed by 5 bases and J by 5 bases, 6 bases remained unmatched. Germline V lookup: CDR1 LNHDA, CDR2 SQIVND (reference sequence).

This sequence joins TRBV5-8 and TRBJ1-6, with D perhaps matching TRBD1 (5 bases). Germline V gives CDR1 SGHTS, CDR2 YDEGEE. The V end lost 1 base, the J end lost 10 bases, and 15 bases lay between the germline ends. The CDR3 is made up of 15 amino acids. The CDR3 DNA reads as TGTGCCAGCAGCTTGCAGGCAGGGATGAACTCACCCCTCCACTTT. It codes for CASSLQAGMNSPLHF.

The chain employs TRBV5-4 and TRBJ1-2; 9 nucleotides line up with TRBD1. The CDR3 is 14 residues long. Germline CDR1 and CDR2: SGHNT and YYREEE (reference sequence). The trim removed 4 bases at V and 7 bases at J, leaving 8 bases unmatched. The chain's CDR3 is CASSGGQGIPGYTF. As DNA, the CDR3 is TGTGCCAGCAGCGGGGGACAGGGCATTCCTGGCTACACCTTC.

The rearrangement links TRBV6-6 to TRBJ1-5; 8 nucleotides align to TRBD1. CDR1 and CDR2 from the germline V gene are MNHNY and SVGAGI (reference sequence). The trim removed 6 bases at V and 4 bases at J, leaving 5 bases unmatched. CDR3 size: 14 residues. The CDR3 is CASRLTGENQPQHF. CDR3 DNA sequence: TGTGCCAGCAGGCTGACAGGGGAAAATCAGCCCCAGCATTTT.

The rearrangement uses TRBV10-3 and TRBJ1-1; tentatively, D is TRBD1 (6 bases). CDR3 length equals 13 residues. The V end lost 4 bases, the J end lost 1 base, and 7 bases lay between the germline ends. Germline lookup yields CDR1 ENHRY and CDR2 SYGVKD. The DNA for the CDR3 is TGTGCCATCAGTGGACAGGAGAACACTGAAGCTTTCTTT. This gives the protein CAISGQENTEAFF.

V gene TRBV2 combines with J gene TRBJ1-2; D gene ambiguous. There are 13 residues in the CDR3. Germline V gene sequence: CDR1 SNHLY, CDR2 FYNNEI. Trimming cost V 7 bases and J 6 bases, with 15 bases left between them. The CDR3 region is CASTVGNYDGYTF. CDR3 sequence (DNA): TGTGCCAGCACGGTCGGCAACTATGATGGCTACACCTTC.